What follows are 2 T cell receptor beta chains derived from one specimen sequenced in a study of beta chain features in type 1 diabetes. All of the isolated RNA was reverse transcribed, so expressed TCRB transcripts were sequenced. Repertoires were generated with immunoSEQ multiplex PCR, while TCRdb's copy carries only in-frame clones and drops some. The sample includes approximately 37,000 clones, about 52% seen only once; the top ten take 0.72%. Sequences were obtained from central memory CD4+ T cells from blood. The receptor set was obtained from a woman aged 18-29 years in good health.

This clone turned up a few times. The chain uses TRBV14 and TRBJ2-7; TRBD1 might be the D (5 bases). This CDR3 is built from 14 residues. Germline-derived CDR1 and CDR2 are SGHDN and FVKESK. With 0 bases removed from V and 6 bases from J, the gap between germline ends came to 12 bases. DNA of the CDR3: TGTGCCAGCAGCCAAGACAGGGCGAATTCCGAGCAGTACTTC. Translated: CASSQDRANSEQYF.

The chain couples TRBV11-2 to TRBJ2-7, with a weak D call TRBD2 (5 bases). Germline-derived CDR1 and CDR2 are SGHAT and FQNNGV. Trimming shortened V by 5 bases and J by 3 bases, and 17 bases separated the two germline ends. This CDR3 region has 15 residues. CDR3 amino acids: CASSRLGQRIYEQYF. The CDR3 nucleotides are TGTGCCAGCAGCCGCCTTGGGCAGCGGATCTACGAGCAGTACTTC.